This TCR beta chain came from a study of blood T cell repertoires in COVID-19. Turning to the study itself: The United States, Italy and Spain provided the acute and convalescent COVID-19 samples.

The authors' processing: Cell counts per sample came from amplifying reference gene primers. The protocol was immunoSEQ multiplex PCR, while the TCRdb copy is restricted to in-frame clones and leaves out a portion. The DNA was the basis for D and trimming; V, J and clone size are from that table. Here the sample spans fewer than 250,000 clones, approximately 88% being singletons. Remarks on this clone: The same CDR3 can be traced to other DNA sequences in this sample.

Cohort 3 donors counted as recovered after two negative PCRs, clearance, or resolved symptoms. This TCR came from a woman in her twenties or thirties who had recovered from COVID-19. Sequenced: PBMCs or T cells enriched from blood (not recorded which).

The CDR3 coding sequence is TGTGCCAGCAGCCGGACAGGGGACAATCAGCCCCAGCATTTT. Translating gives CASSRTGDNQPQHF. The chain uses TRBV2 and TRBJ1-5, with 9 bases identical to TRBD1. CDR3 size: 14 residues. Germline V gene lookup returns CDR1 SNHLY and CDR2 FYNNEI. J gave up 3 bases and V 6 bases, and 3 bases lay outside the gene matches.